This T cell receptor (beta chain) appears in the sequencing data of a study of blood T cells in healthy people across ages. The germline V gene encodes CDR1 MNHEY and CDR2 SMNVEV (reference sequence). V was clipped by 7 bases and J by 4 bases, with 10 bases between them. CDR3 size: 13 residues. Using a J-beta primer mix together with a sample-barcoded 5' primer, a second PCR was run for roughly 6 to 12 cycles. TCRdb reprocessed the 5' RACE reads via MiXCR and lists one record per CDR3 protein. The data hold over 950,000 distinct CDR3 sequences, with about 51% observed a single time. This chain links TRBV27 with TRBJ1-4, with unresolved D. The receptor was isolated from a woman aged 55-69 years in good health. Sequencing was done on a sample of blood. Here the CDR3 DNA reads TGTGCCAGCAAGGACGGATATAATGAAAAACTGTTTTTT. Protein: CASKDGYNEKLFF.